The present entry profiles one T cell receptor beta chain with its context. This clonotype was picked up many times. Its target antigen remains unknown. No base-level quality is on record; no much larger clone is a single base apart. The sample belongs to a study of Graves' ophthalmopathy and Graves' hyperthyroidism (dated by TCRdb to 2016 to 2019). About the full investigation: Peripheral blood was collected at initial diagnosis, before any treatment. The study used TCR beta repertoire signatures to distinguish Graves' ophthalmopathy from Graves' hyperthyroidism and to predict progression to ophthalmopathy. In total, over 130 blood samples were TCR-sequenced: fewer than 50 ophthalmopathy, some 72 hyperthyroidism and roughly 17 hyperthyroidism-to-ophthalmopathy patients. To explore V-J signatures distinguishing ophthalmopathy from hyperthyroidism, a discovery set of approximately 100 patients (roughly 45 ophthalmopathy, 55 to 60 stable hyperthyroidism) was enrolled. An independent validation cohort comprised fewer than 20 hyperthyroidism patients and about 16 patients who later progressed from hyperthyroidism to ophthalmopathy. In roughly 6 hyperthyroidism patients, T-cell repertoires of thyroid tissue and blood were compared. Once sampling was done, hyperthyroidism patients were given methimazole at a starting dose of 30 mg daily, while ophthalmopathy patients were given high-dose intravenous methylprednisolone. Paper-wide results and their limitations: In cross-validation, the 13-signature model distinguished ophthalmopathy from stable hyperthyroidism with 87.88% sensitivity and approximately 81% specificity, while in the test set the corresponding values were approximately 79% and 70%. In validation, the model predicted ophthalmopathy progression with 55% to 71% sensitivity and 72.22% specificity; more than ten predicted patients were CT-confirmed with GO in a median of 6.5 months. Sample size was not statistically predetermined, and group allocation was not concealed from the investigators. Among expanded thyroid clonotypes with frequency above 0.001, most also showed up in blood, which suggests that blood repertoires may reflect the thyroid immune response.

A patient counted as having stable hyperthyroidism if there was no progression to ophthalmopathy within 18 months of follow-up. The hyperthyroidism patients were 18 to 65 years old and newly diagnosed, with a disease duration of less than 2 months. Anyone with other autoimmune diseases, uncontrolled infections, pregnancy or lactation was excluded from the study. Diagnosis relied on clinical symptoms, serum thyroxine, TRAb, thyroid ultrasound and orbital computed tomography. PBMCs were isolated from more than 9 ml of fresh peripheral blood by Ficoll-Paque density gradient centrifugation. Trizol reagent was used to extract the total RNA, and its quality was then checked on an Agilent 2100 Bioanalyzer. For repertoire sequencing, the TCR beta CDR3 regions were amplified from RNA transcripts. The first round was an RT-PCR using HTBI primers with the Qiagen OneStep RT-PCR kit, and this first round was followed by a second-round multiplex PCR, then size selection and purification. The libraries underwent paired-end sequencing with 100 bp reads on an Illumina HiSeq2000. In the paper's pipeline: SOAPnuke was used for read processing, and reads with adapters, uncalled bases, a mean Phred below 15, or no exact constant-primer or identifier match were discarded. COPE v1.2.5 was used to merge the high-quality paired reads. Each unique nucleotide sequence was treated as a clonotype, and MiTCR v1.1 was used to align the clonotypes to the IMGT TRB V, D and J references. Analysis was restricted to V-J combinations with a frequency above 0.0001, which covered over 98% of repertoires. For each V-J combination, a TCR clonal expansion and chaos score was defined as F50 clonal expansion divided by the chaos observed in the TCRdist matrix. Welch's t-statistics and random forest were used to narrow the features down to around 13 V-J combinations, which were then fed into a naive Bayes classifier. The similarity between thyroid and blood repertoires was quantified using the Morisita-Horn index. TCRdb trimmed the raw reads at Q25, called clones with MiXCR and kept productive beta chains. One record per CDR3 amino acid sequence lists the most common genes and DNA. The V and J calls and clone size come from TCRdb's table, not from the authors' own analysis. The sample yields about 390,000 distinct CDR3 sequences; approximately 17% were counted once. The leading ten clones occupy 2% to 2.5% of the sample.

V loses 5 bases, J loses 2 bases, and the germline ends lie 12 bases apart. The CDR1 and CDR2 encoded by the germline V gene (reference sequence) are LNHDA and SQIVND. The cysteine opens and the phenylalanine closes a CDR3 of 14 amino acids. Here the CDR3 DNA is all that survives: 42 bases in frame from base 1. The sequencing input was peripheral blood. Here the chain combines TRBV19 and TRBJ1-2, and the D gene may be TRBD1, 6 bases matching. The source of this sequence is an adult woman with stable Graves' hyperthyroidism. Read as DNA, the sequence is TGTGCCAGTAGTCCTCGACAGGTGAACTATGGCTACACCTTC. Translated, it reads CASSPRQVNYGYTF.